One and the same sample provided the 31 T cell receptor beta chains below, sequenced in a study of shared clonotypes between healthy human individuals. Some clones are missing from TCRdb's copy, which holds only in-frame ones; the method was immunoSEQ multiplex PCR. The table records approximately 740,000 clones, over 65% of them present only once. Sequencing input: memory CD4+ T cells sorted from blood. Described subset: CD45RA-negative fraction. The receptors derive from a woman in her 30s in good health.

The chain joins TRBV25-1 to TRBJ2-5, with TRBD2 matching 9 bases. The CDR3 length is 13 residues. CDR1 MGHDK and CDR2 SYGVNS come from the germline V gene. V shed 8 bases and J 4 bases; nucleotides not matched to a gene: 5. In DNA, the CDR3 is TGTGCCAGCCGGCTAGCGGGAAGAGAGACCCAGTACTTC. Translating it yields CASRLAGRETQYF. The full variable domain, with the rest looked up from reference TRBV25-1 and TRBJ2-5, is EADIYQTPRYLVIGTGKKITLECSQTMGHDKMYWYQQDPGMELHLIHYSYGVNSTEKGDLSSESTVSRIRTEHFPLTLESARPSHTSQYLCASRLAGRETQYFGPGTRLLVL.

This clone was counted a single time. This chain links TRBV5-6 with TRBJ2-5; 7 positions match TRBD1. The CDR3 extends over 15 amino acids. The germline CDR1 and CDR2 sequences are SGHDT and YYEEEE. The J segment lost 5 bases and the V segment lost 3 bases, leaving 10 bases of the junction unmatched. DNA for the CDR3: TGTGCCAGCAGCTCGGACAGGAATCGTCGGGAGACCCAGTACTTC. Translated: CASSSDRNRRETQYF.

The V call is TRBV10-3, the J call TRBJ2-5; no firm D call. V dropped 3 bases and J dropped 4 bases, with 12 bases sitting between them. CDR3 length equals 14 residues. The germline gives CDR1 ENHRY, CDR2 SYGVKD. CDR3 sequence reads: CAISDRARGETQYF. In DNA, the CDR3 is TGTGCCATCAGTGACCGGGCCAGAGGAGAGACCCAGTACTTC.

The chain employs TRBV10-2 and TRBJ2-5; 10 bases agree with TRBD1. This CDR3 is 17 amino acids long. Germline V lookup: CDR1 WSHSY, CDR2 SAAADI. After removal of 5 bases from V and 5 bases from J, the junction contained 14 bases not matched to a gene. In nucleotides, the CDR3 is TGCGCCAGCAGTCCCCCCCCCGGGACAGGGGCCATCGAGACCCAGTACTTC. This gives the protein CASSPPPGTGAIETQYF.

The J gene is TRBJ2-7, the V gene TRBV19; D might be TRBD1 or TRBD2, each matching 5 bases. The CDR3 extends over 16 amino acids. Germline V lookup: CDR1 LNHDA, CDR2 SQIVND (reference sequence). V was clipped by 1 base and J by 2 bases, with 15 bases between them. Here the CDR3 reads CASSIGGQGSAYEQYF. CDR3 nucleotide sequence: TGTGCCAGTAGTATAGGCGGGCAGGGATCCGCCTACGAGCAGTACTTC.

The rearrangement uses TRBV10-1 and TRBJ2-1; 7 bases are shared with TRBD2. The V gene's germline CDR1 is WNHNN and CDR2 SYGVQD (reference sequence). This CDR3 comprises 15 residues. V was pared by 3 bases and J by 8 bases, with 10 bases of the junction left unmatched. CDR3 sequence reads: CASSDFGLVSDEQFF. DNA of the CDR3: TGCGCCAGCAGTGATTTCGGACTAGTCTCCGATGAGCAGTTCTTC.

This clone has just a few counts. The chain joins TRBV6-5 to TRBJ1-2; unclear D gene. V lost 0 bases, J lost 2 bases, and 13 bases lay in between. In germline, CDR1 is MNHEY, CDR2 SVGAGI. The CDR3 runs to 16 residues. CDR3 loop: CASSYSKGGPNYGYTF. In DNA, the CDR3 is TGTGCCAGCAGTTACTCGAAGGGAGGTCCCAACTATGGCTACACCTTC.

The chain recombines TRBV15 with TRBJ2-5, with D maybe TRBD2 (6 bases). V was cut by 2 bases and J by 2 bases, with 24 bases left in between. The CDR3 runs to 19 residues. Germline lookup yields CDR1 LNHNV and CDR2 YYDKDF (reference sequence). As DNA, the CDR3 is TGTGCCACCAGCAGAAATCAACCGGGACTTTCTGGCCTTCAAGAGACCCAGTACTTC. This gives the protein CATSRNQPGLSGLQETQYF.

The V and J genes are TRBV10-1 and TRBJ2-2; D might be TRBD1 (5 bases). V shed 3 bases and J shed 6 bases, with 5 bases lying between them. This CDR3 contains 12 residues. From germline, CDR1 is WNHNN and CDR2 SYGVQD (reference sequence). CDR3 amino acids: CASSEGAGELFF. DNA for the CDR3: TGCGCCAGCAGTGAAGGGGCCGGGGAGCTGTTTTTT.

With respect to this clone: Other DNA sequences in the sample encode the same CDR3. This chain connects TRBV28 to TRBJ2-7; 7 bases match TRBD2. From germline, CDR1 is MDHEN and CDR2 SYDVKM. This CDR3 is 15 amino acids long. V gave up 3 bases and J gave up 0 bases; unmatched junction bases: 5. The chain's CDR3 is CASSFSGRASYEQYF. In nucleotides, the CDR3 is TGTGCCAGCAGTTTTAGTGGGAGGGCCTCCTACGAGCAGTACTTC.

The gene calls are TRBV18 and TRBJ2-7; 7 bases match TRBD2. The CDR3 has 15 residues. Germline V gene data show CDR1 as KGHSH and CDR2 as LQKENI. Germline trimming cut 3 bases from V and 6 bases from J; bases unmatched to any gene: 11. The CDR3 region is CASSPRGREAGEQYF. The CDR3 coding sequence is TGTGCCAGCTCACCCCGAGGGAGGGAGGCCGGCGAGCAGTACTTC.

This clone was seen repeatedly, ten times or more. The V and J genes are TRBV27 and TRBJ2-3; 7 bases fit TRBD1. The CDR3 spans 13 residues. V dropped 3 bases and J dropped 4; count of bases not matched to a gene: 1. Germline values: CDR1 MNHEY, CDR2 SMNVEV (reference sequence). Written as DNA, the CDR3 is TGTGCCAGCAGTTTCAGGGGGTCAGATACGCAGTATTTT. It yields the protein CASSFRGSDTQYF.

The chain has TRBV28 and TRBJ1-2; no definite D call. CDR3 length equals 10 residues. V was clipped by 5 bases and J by 7 bases, with 5 bases between them. The germline V gene has CDR1 MDHEN and CDR2 SYDVKM. This CDR3 reads CASSGSGYTF. For the CDR3, the DNA is TGTGCCAGCAGTGGAAGTGGCTACACCTTC.

Ten or more counts support this clone. The sample contains more than one DNA sequence encoding this CDR3. The J gene is TRBJ1-2, the V gene TRBV5-6; no firm D call. This CDR3 contains 15 residues. Germline CDR1 SGHDT, CDR2 YYEEEE. The V and J ends lost 3 bases and 0 bases respectively, with 12 bases between them. The CDR3 DNA sequence: TGTGCCAGCAGCTCTTGGAAGAAAGCTAACTATGGCTACACCTTC. It yields the protein CASSSWKKANYGYTF.

V gene TRBV11-2 combines with J gene TRBJ2-7; TRBD1 aligns across 9 bases. This CDR3 comprises 12 residues. After removal of 4 bases from V and 10 bases from J, the junction contained 5 bases not matched to a gene. The V gene's germline CDR1 is SGHAT and CDR2 FQNNGV. In DNA form, the CDR3 reads TGTGCCAGCAGCTCCAGGGGACAGGGCCAGTACTTC. The encoded protein is CASSSRGQGQYF. The entire variable domain, with the rest obtained from reference TRBV11-2 and TRBJ2-7, is as follows: EAGVAQSPRYKIIEKRQSVAFWCNPISGHATLYWYQQILGQGPKLLIQFQNNGVVDDSQLPKDRFSAERLKGVDSTLKIQPAKLEDSAVYLCASSSRGQGQYFGPGTRLTVT.

V is TRBV5-1 and J is TRBJ2-3; 7 nucleotides line up with TRBD1. This CDR3 is 15 amino acids long. V shed 5 bases, J shed 2 bases, and the junction held 8 bases outside the gene matches. Germline V gives CDR1 SGHRS, CDR2 YFSETQ. CDR3 protein: CASSYRGQNTDTQYF. CDR3 nucleotide sequence: TGCGCCAGCAGTTACAGGGGCCAGAACACAGATACGCAGTATTTT.

This chain links TRBV4-1 with TRBJ1-1, with no clear D. V was pared by 0 bases and J by 11 bases, with 13 bases between. Per germline, CDR1 MGHRA and CDR2 YSYEKL. The CDR3 has 13 residues. The CDR3 region is CASSQDPDMLAFF. The DNA for the CDR3 is TGCGCCAGCAGCCAAGATCCGGATATGCTTGCTTTCTTT.

The CDR3 region has the DNA TGCGCCAGCAGCTCCGATAATTTCGCCTACAATGAGCAGTTCTTC. Translating gives CASSSDNFAYNEQFF. The rearrangement joins TRBV5-1 to TRBJ2-1, with no clear D. Per germline, CDR1 SGHRS and CDR2 YFSETQ. Trimming took 3 bases from V and 2 from J, leaving 12 bases between them. CDR3 length equals 15 residues.

Worth noting for this clone: With a much larger clone just one base away, this may be a read error. Other DNA variants within this sample encode the same CDR3. CDR3 protein: CASSLGQGNTEAFF. For the CDR3, the DNA is TGTGCCAGCAGCTTAGGACAGGGGAACACTGAAGCTTTCTTT. The rearrangement links TRBV7-9 to TRBJ1-1; TRBD1 aligns across 7 bases. The J segment lost 1 base and the V segment lost 1 base, leaving 0 bases of the junction unmatched. The CDR3 is 14 amino acids. Germline CDR1 and CDR2: SEHNR and FQNEAQ (reference sequence).

The J gene is TRBJ1-1, the V gene TRBV30, with no clear D. V lost 4 bases and J lost 1, with 19 bases in between. The CDR3 contains 16 residues. CDR1 and CDR2 (germline): GTSNPN, SVGIG (reference sequence). The CDR3 protein is CAWNIRARTGNTEAFF. The CDR3 region has the DNA TGTGCCTGGAATATACGAGCCCGAACCGGGAACACTGAAGCTTTCTTT.

V usage is TRBV7-9 and J usage is TRBJ2-5; maybe TRBD1 (5 bases). Germline-derived CDR1 and CDR2 are SEHNR and FQNEAQ (reference sequence). Trimming removed 2 bases from V and 4 bases from J, with 17 bases in between. This CDR3 is built from 16 residues. This chain's CDR3 is CASSLNVGQGRETQYF. The CDR3 coding sequence is TGTGCCAGCAGCTTAAACGTTGGCCAGGGAAGAGAGACCCAGTACTTC. The full variable domain, rest sourced from reference TRBV7-9 and TRBJ2-5, is DTGVSQNPRHKITKRGQNVTFRCDPISEHNRLYWYRQTLGQGPEFLTYFQNEAQLEKSRLLSDRFSAERPKGSFSTLEIQRTEQGDSAMYLCASSLNVGQGRETQYFGPGTRLLVL.

The count of this clone is one. The chain joins TRBV28 to TRBJ2-7; tentative D call: TRBD2 (6 bases). Per the germline V gene, CDR1 is MDHEN and CDR2 is SYDVKM. CDR3 length: 15 residues. Trimming took off 1 base at V and 3 bases at J, with 13 bases between the two ends. CDR3 sequence: CASSLSGGAGYEQYF. For the CDR3, the DNA is TGTGCCAGCAGTTTATCAGGCGGGGCCGGCTACGAGCAGTACTTC.

DNA for the CDR3: TGTGCCAGCCTCGGGGACAGTCTGAGGGCTGAAGCTTTCTTT. It encodes CASLGDSLRAEAFF. The genes are TRBV18 and TRBJ1-1; 7 bases line up with TRBD1. V trimming: 8 bases; J trimming: 6 bases; junction bases outside the gene matches: 12. Germline V lookup: CDR1 KGHSH, CDR2 LQKENI. The CDR3 has 14 residues.

This rearrangement joins TRBV11-2 to TRBJ2-3; D ambiguous. V was pared by 8 bases and J by 6 bases, with 12 bases between. Germline V gives CDR1 SGHAT, CDR2 FQNNGV. This CDR3 has 12 amino acids. The chain's CDR3 is CASRLNLDTQYF. The CDR3, as DNA: TGTGCCAGCCGGTTGAACTTGGATACGCAGTATTTT.

This chain joins TRBV5-4 and TRBJ2-2; D might be TRBD2 (6 bases). This CDR3 has 13 amino acids. V was shortened by 3 bases and J by 6 bases, with 9 bases between the two germline ends. Germline V lookup: CDR1 SGHNT, CDR2 YYREEE (reference sequence). CDR3 nucleotides: TGTGCCAGCAGCTCCAGGGAGGCCGGGGAGCTGTTTTTT. Translation gives CASSSREAGELFF. The full variable domain, in which reference TRBV5-4 and TRBJ2-2 provide the parts outside the CDR3, is ETGVTQSPTHLIKTRGQQVTLRCSSQSGHNTVSWYQQALGQGPQFIFQYYREEENGRGNFPPRFSGLQFPNYSSELNVNALELDDSALYLCASSSREAGELFFGEGSRLTVL.

The rearrangement links TRBV27 to TRBJ2-3; D is unresolved. Germline loops: CDR1 MNHEY, CDR2 SMNVEV (reference sequence). This CDR3 comprises 12 residues. Trimming took off 8 bases at V and 5 bases at J, with 11 bases between the two ends. The CDR3 sequence: CASGVTIDTQYF. CDR3 coding DNA: TGTGCCAGCGGAGTCACTATAGATACGCAGTATTTT.

This clone turned up a few times. This chain connects TRBV2 to TRBJ2-7; no clear D gene. The V and J ends lost 7 bases and 4 bases respectively, with 8 bases between them. CDR1 SNHLY and CDR2 FYNNEI come from the germline V gene. The CDR3 consists of 11 residues. The CDR3 DNA sequence: TGTGCCAGCATGTCCTTTTACGAGCAGTACTTC. As protein: CASMSFYEQYF.

As regards this clone: A much larger clone differs from this one at a single base, so this may be a read error. Other DNA sequences in the same sample also yield this CDR3. The chain has TRBV6-1 and TRBJ2-4, with no clear D. Germline values: CDR1 MNHNS, CDR2 SASEGT. The V and J ends lost 1 base and 6 bases respectively, with 1 base between them. The CDR3 is 11 amino acids. CDR3 sequence (DNA): TGTGCCAGCAGTGAAGGAAACATTCAGTACTTC. Translating it yields CASSEGNIQYF.

This chain uses TRBV28 with TRBJ1-1; D gene uncertain. Per germline, CDR1 MDHEN and CDR2 SYDVKM. This CDR3 contains 14 residues. Trimming took off 6 bases at V and 0 bases at J, with 11 bases between the two ends. CDR3 DNA: TGTGCCAGCAGATATTCGACAATGAACACTGAAGCTTTCTTT. Its protein product is CASRYSTMNTEAFF.

The chain uses TRBV27 and TRBJ2-5; TRBD1 is a possible D gene (6 bases). V lost 4 bases to trimming and J lost 2 bases, with 23 bases between them. Germline CDR1 MNHEY, CDR2 SMNVEV (reference sequence). The CDR3 consists of 18 residues. The CDR3: CASSSPLHRVTGQETQYF. The DNA of the CDR3 is TGTGCCAGCAGTTCACCCCTTCACAGGGTTACGGGTCAAGAGACCCAGTACTTC.

This rearrangement joins TRBV4-1 to TRBJ1-1, with D possibly being TRBD1 (6 bases). CDR1 is MGHRA, CDR2 YSYEKL, per germline. Between the trimmed V and J ends, which lost 1 base and 8 bases, there was a span of 8 bases. CDR3 length: 12 residues. CDR3 in DNA: TGCGCCAGCAGCCAAGTACAGGGCGAAGCTTTCTTT. Residues: CASSQVQGEAFF.